This T cell receptor (beta chain) was obtained from a study of blood T cell repertoires in COVID-19. Study-wide background: The United States, Italy and Spain supplied acute and convalescent COVID-19 samples.

The ends were cut back, 3 bases at V and 3 bases at J, with 8 bases in the middle. Germline V lookup: CDR1 SEHNR, CDR2 FQNEAQ (reference sequence). There are 14 residues in the CDR3. TCRdb keeps only in-frame clones here, not all; method: immunoSEQ multiplex PCR. The sample lists some 150,000 clones; roughly 90% were seen once. This chain links TRBV7-9 with TRBJ1-4, with no clear D. Source material: peripheral blood. The receptor was derived from a human donor in a cohort sampled during active COVID-19. This chain's CDR3 is CASSFGGANEKLFF. The DNA for the CDR3 is TGTGCCAGCAGCTTTGGAGGTGCTAATGAAAAACTGTTTTTT.